The 30 T cell receptor beta chains reported below all come from one sample, sequenced in a study of Ad26.COV2.S vaccination and SARS-CoV-2 variants. Clones were sequenced by immunoSEQ multiplex PCR, and TCRdb holds only the in-frame ones, with some missing. Found here are under 500,000 clones, around 93% of them singletons; the top ten hold 1.5% to 2%. As for treatment: roughly 20 received Ad26.COV2.S at low or high dose, single or two shots; a few received placebo; per-sample allocation not given. Day 63 after the first injection of vaccine or placebo was the sampling time. The source material was peripheral blood, sampled in a trial of Ad26.COV2.S vaccine versus placebo. The receptors here all came from a person aged 18 to 65 who received the Ad26.COV2.S COVID-19 vaccine or a placebo.

CDR3 loop: CASSLSPHYEQYF. The DNA of the CDR3 is TGTGCCAGCAGTTTATCGCCTCACTACGAGCAGTACTTC. V gene TRBV27 combines with J gene TRBJ2-7; D not resolved. CDR3 size: 13 residues. The V gene's germline CDR1 is MNHEY and CDR2 SMNVEV (reference sequence). The V and J ends lost 0 bases and 3 bases respectively, with 6 bases between them.

The rearrangement uses TRBV5-1 and TRBJ2-7; 10 nucleotides match TRBD2. J gave up 6 bases and V 0 bases, and 9 bases lay outside the gene matches. CDR1 SGHRS and CDR2 YFSETQ come from the germline V gene. The length of the CDR3 is 16 residues. The CDR3: CASSLELLAGGLEQYF. CDR3 DNA: TGCGCCAGCAGCTTGGAGTTGTTAGCGGGGGGTCTCGAGCAGTACTTC.

This rearrangement joins TRBV15 to TRBJ1-5; D gene uncertain. Germline V gene sequence: CDR1 LNHNV, CDR2 YYDKDF (reference sequence). Deletions cut 2 bases from V and 5 bases from J, with 19 bases between. CDR3 length equals 17 residues. The CDR3, as DNA: TGTGCCACCAGCAGACCATATACCTATGTTGGGGATCAGCCCCAGCATTTT. The encoded protein is CATSRPYTYVGDQPQHF.

V and J are TRBV12-3 or TRBV12-4 and TRBJ2-2, with D unresolved. The CDR3 covers 12 residues. Trimming took off 6 bases at V and 0 bases at J, with 2 bases between the two ends. In DNA form, the CDR3 reads TGTGCCAGCAGCCCGAACACCGGGGAGCTGTTTTTT. Protein: CASSPNTGELFF.

V usage is TRBV4-3 and J usage is TRBJ1-1; the D gene is possibly TRBD1 (5 bases). The germline CDR1 and CDR2 sequences are LGHNA and YSLEER. V was shortened by 2 bases and J by 4 bases, with 17 bases between the two germline ends. The length of the CDR3 is 16 residues. The CDR3 spells CASSQRYRDDGTEAFF. DNA of the CDR3: TGCGCCAGCAGCCAAAGATATCGGGACGACGGCACTGAAGCTTTCTTT.

This rearrangement joins TRBV6-6 to TRBJ1-1; maybe TRBD1 (5 bases). The CDR3 contains 14 residues. Germline V gene lookup returns CDR1 MNHNY and CDR2 SVGAGI (reference sequence). V lost 2 bases to trimming and J lost 1 base, with 8 bases between them. CDR3 protein: CASSYGTSNTEAFF. For the CDR3, the DNA is TGTGCCAGCAGTTACGGGACGTCGAACACTGAAGCTTTCTTT.

The genes are TRBV29-1 and TRBJ1-1; TRBD1 matches 7 bases. CDR1 SQVTM and CDR2 ANQGSEA come from the germline V gene. This CDR3 region has 12 residues. The junction had 7 bases not matched to a gene; V was cut back by 7 bases and J by 5 bases. CDR3 sequence: CSARQGWTEAFF. The CDR3, as DNA: TGCAGCGCACGACAGGGTTGGACTGAAGCTTTCTTT. Based on the CDR3 plus reference TRBV29-1 and TRBJ1-1, the full variable domain is SAVISQKPSRDICQRGTSLTIQCQVDSQVTMMFWYRQQPGQSLTLIATANQGSEATYESGFVIDKFPISRPNLTFSTLTVSNMSPEDSSIYLCSARQGWTEAFFGQGTRLTVV.

The chain is built from TRBV15 and TRBJ2-3, with a tentative D call TRBD2 (5 bases). Trimming shortened V by 4 bases and J by 6 bases, and 14 bases separated the two germline ends. The CDR3 has 14 amino acids. Germline V CDR1 and CDR2: LNHNV, YYDKDF (reference sequence). Here the CDR3 reads CATSNPAGIDTQYF. CDR3 sequence (DNA): TGTGCCACCAGCAACCCTGCCGGGATCGATACGCAGTATTTT.

The chain recombines TRBV7-6 with TRBJ1-6, with TRBD1 matching 7 bases. The CDR3 length is 16 residues. The trim removed 4 bases at V and 0 bases at J, leaving 3 bases unmatched. Germline V gives CDR1 SGHVS, CDR2 FNYEAQ. The CDR3 DNA is TGTGCCAGCAGCTCACAGGGGAGCTCCTATAATTCACCCCTCCACTTT. Its protein is CASSSQGSSYNSPLHF.

This sequence joins TRBV7-7 and TRBJ2-1; 9 nucleotides match TRBD2. Germline V gene data show CDR1 as SSHAT and CDR2 as FNYEAQ (reference sequence). The CDR3 length is 15 residues. V gave up 3 bases and J gave up 7 bases; unmatched junction bases: 7. CDR3 residues: CASSFGRGGINEQFF. The CDR3 nucleotides read TGTGCCAGCAGCTTTGGGCGGGGGGGCATAAATGAGCAGTTCTTC.

The chain uses TRBV7-6 and TRBJ2-7, with TRBD2 as a possible D gene (7 bases). CDR3 size: 14 residues. Germline-derived CDR1 and CDR2 are SGHVS and FNYEAQ. V gave up 3 bases and J gave up 3 bases, with 12 bases separating them. The CDR3, as DNA: TGTGCCAGCAGCTTGGGGGGGCCCAACTACGAGCAGTACTTC. The encoded protein is CASSLGGPNYEQYF.

The chain links TRBV7-2 to TRBJ2-1; no reliable D call. This CDR3 comprises 16 residues. V was shortened by 1 base and J by 3 bases, with 13 bases between the two germline ends. The germline gives CDR1 SGHTA, CDR2 FQGNSA. The CDR3 spells CASSLVSRSSYNEQFF. CDR3 bases: TGTGCCAGCAGCTTAGTTTCGCGGAGCAGCTACAATGAGCAGTTCTTC.

V usage is TRBV19 and J usage is TRBJ2-3; the D is unclear. The CDR3 length is 16 residues. V gave up 6 bases and J gave up 2 bases, with 18 bases separating them. Germline values: CDR1 LNHDA, CDR2 SQIVND (reference sequence). The CDR3 DNA sequence: TGTGCCAGTAGAGTCTATTTTGGCGGATCCACAGATACGCAGTATTTT. Translating it yields CASRVYFGGSTDTQYF. Supplemented by reference TRBV19 and TRBJ2-3, the full variable domain reads DGGITQSPKYLFRKEGQNVTLSCEQNLNHDAMYWYRQDPGQGLRLIYYSQIVNDFQKGDIAEGYSVSREKKESFPLTVTSAQKNPTAFYLCASRVYFGGSTDTQYFGPGTRLTVL.

The V and J genes are TRBV6-1 and TRBJ1-1; 9 bases line up with TRBD1. Germline V gene lookup returns CDR1 MNHNS and CDR2 SASEGT. With V trimmed by 0 bases and J by 4 bases, 12 bases remained unmatched. The CDR3 extends over 18 amino acids. CDR3 loop: CASSEAFKGQGLGTEAFF. The CDR3 DNA follows: TGTGCCAGCAGTGAAGCGTTTAAGGGACAGGGTTTGGGCACTGAAGCTTTCTTT.

CDR3: CASSLTFRGVETQYF. The CDR3 DNA follows: TGTGCCAGCAGTTTAACTTTTCGGGGGGTTGAGACCCAGTACTTC. The rearrangement uses TRBV27 and TRBJ2-5; 7 nucleotides match TRBD2. This CDR3 is built from 15 residues. Germline CDR1 and CDR2: MNHEY and SMNVEV (reference sequence). The junction had 8 bases not matched to a gene; V was cut back by 2 bases and J by 5 bases.

This clone was recorded only once. This chain links TRBV9 with TRBJ2-7, with D tentatively TRBD1 or TRBD2 (6 bases each). The ends were cut back, 0 bases at V and 3 bases at J, with 10 bases in the middle. The germline V gene has CDR1 SGDLS and CDR2 YYNGEE. The CDR3 loop spans 14 amino acids. Here the CDR3 DNA reads TGTGCCAGCAGCGTAGATGGGGGGCTCTACGAGCAGTACTTC. Translation gives CASSVDGGLYEQYF.

V and J are TRBV5-6 and TRBJ1-2; tentative D call: TRBD1 (5 bases). V was cut by 3 bases and J by 8 bases, with 8 bases left in between. Germline CDR1 and CDR2: SGHDT and YYEEEE. The CDR3 loop spans 11 amino acids. This CDR3 is CASSSGEGYTF. The CDR3 coding sequence is TGTGCCAGCAGCTCGGGGGAGGGCTACACCTTC. Full variable domain (missing parts from reference TRBV5-6 and TRBJ1-2): DAGVTQSPTHLIKTRGQQVTLRCSPKSGHDTVSWYQQALGQGPQFIFQYYEEEERQRGNFPDRFSGHQFPNYSSELNVNALLLGDSALYLCASSSGEGYTFGSGTRLTVV.

This CDR3 reads CASSYSRASSGNTIYF. The CDR3 bases are TGTGCCAGCAGTTACAGTAGGGCAAGCTCTGGAAACACCATATATTTT. The V and J genes are TRBV6-5 and TRBJ1-3; D not certain. Trimming took off 2 bases at V and 0 bases at J, with 11 bases between the two ends. Germline loops: CDR1 MNHEY, CDR2 SVGAGI. CDR3 size: 16 residues.

This chain's CDR3 is CASSSGTGGPWTEAFF. The CDR3 region has the DNA TGCGCCAGCAGCTCCGGGACAGGGGGCCCGTGGACTGAAGCTTTCTTT. The rearrangement joins TRBV5-1 to TRBJ1-1; 12 bases agree with TRBD1. Germline V gives CDR1 SGHRS, CDR2 YFSETQ. The CDR3 has 16 residues. Germline trimming cut 3 bases from V and 5 bases from J; bases unmatched to any gene: 8.

This chain uses TRBV5-4 with TRBJ2-1; TRBD2 is a possible D gene (7 bases). V was pared by 7 bases and J by 2 bases, with 13 bases between. Germline CDR1 and CDR2: SGHNT and YYREEE (reference sequence). This CDR3 is 14 amino acids long. The CDR3 coding sequence is TGTGCCAGCCGGGGGGCAGGGACCTACAATGAGCAGTTCTTC. This encodes CASRGAGTYNEQFF.

The rearrangement uses TRBV6-2 or TRBV6-3 and TRBJ1-5, with D hard to call. Germline V gene lookup returns CDR1 MNHEY and CDR2 SVGEGT. Between the trimmed V and J ends, which lost 2 bases and 0 bases, there was a span of 8 bases. This CDR3 region has 15 residues. Here the CDR3 DNA reads TGTGCCAGCAGTTACGTTGAACATAGCAATCAGCCCCAGCATTTT. Encoded protein: CASSYVEHSNQPQHF.

This chain uses TRBV4-1 with TRBJ2-1; 12 bases are a match to TRBD2. This CDR3 comprises 14 residues. Trimming at V came to 4 bases and at J to 10 bases, leaving 5 bases not matched to a gene. Germline V gene lookup returns CDR1 MGHRA and CDR2 YSYEKL. CDR3 amino acids: CASSLASGGAEQFF. The CDR3 bases are TGCGCCAGCAGCCTGGCTAGCGGGGGGGCCGAGCAGTTCTTC.

The chain employs TRBV2 and TRBJ1-2; no reliable D call. This CDR3 is built from 15 residues. The V gene lost 5 bases and the J gene lost 5 bases, with 18 bases spanning the gap. Germline CDR1 and CDR2: SNHLY and FYNNEI. CDR3 in amino acids: CASSRPDRARYGYTF. DNA of the CDR3: TGTGCCAGCAGTCGACCGGACCGCGCCCGTTATGGCTACACCTTC. The full variable domain, completed using reference TRBV2 and TRBJ1-2, is EPEVTQTPSHQVTQMGQEVILRCVPISNHLYFYWYRQILGQKVEFLVSFYNNEISEKSEIFDDQFSVERPDGSNFTLKIRSTKLEDSAMYFCASSRPDRARYGYTFGSGTRLTVV.

The chain carries TRBV19 and TRBJ1-1; 8 bases are shared with TRBD1. This CDR3 is 12 amino acids long. J gave up 9 bases and V 6 bases, and 6 bases lay outside the gene matches. Germline V lookup: CDR1 LNHDA, CDR2 SQIVND (reference sequence). The CDR3 sequence is CASRVRTGQAFF. The CDR3 DNA is TGTGCCAGTAGGGTTAGGACAGGGCAAGCTTTCTTT.

This chain joins TRBV24-1 and TRBJ2-3; maybe TRBD1 (7 bases). In germline, CDR1 is KGHDR, CDR2 SFDVKD. CDR3 length: 18 residues. V lost 5 bases, J lost 2 bases, and 22 bases lay in between. As DNA, the CDR3 is TGTGCCACCAGTGGACCCGATTTGGAGGGACAGTTCACAGATACGCAGTATTTT. It is translated as CATSGPDLEGQFTDTQYF.

The chain joins TRBV2 to TRBJ2-1; TRBD2 is a possible D gene (5 bases). The V end was cut by 5 bases, the J end by 9 bases, with 8 bases between. The CDR3 is made up of 11 amino acids. Germline CDR1 is SNHLY and CDR2 is FYNNEI. The CDR3 region is CASSSEGEQFF. The CDR3 nucleotides are TGTGCCAGCAGTTCCGAGGGTGAGCAGTTCTTC.

The rearrangement links TRBV11-2 to TRBJ2-7; D might be TRBD2 (6 bases). V was clipped by 4 bases and J by 2 bases, with 15 bases between them. Germline values: CDR1 SGHAT, CDR2 FQNNGV. The CDR3 spans 15 residues. In nucleotides, the CDR3 is TGTGCCAGCAGCTCGCCGGGACTTCGGGCCTACGAGCAGTACTTC. As protein: CASSSPGLRAYEQYF. Filled out from reference TRBV11-2 and TRBJ2-7, the complete variable domain reads EAGVAQSPRYKIIEKRQSVAFWCNPISGHATLYWYQQILGQGPKLLIQFQNNGVVDDSQLPKDRFSAERLKGVDSTLKIQPAKLEDSAVYLCASSSPGLRAYEQYFGPGTRLTVT.

The J gene is TRBJ1-2, the V gene TRBV9; D is possibly TRBD1 (5 bases). The CDR3 spans 15 residues. The V and J ends lost 3 bases and 2 bases respectively, with 14 bases between them. Germline V lookup: CDR1 SGDLS, CDR2 YYNGEE. CDR3 DNA: TGTGCCAGCAGCGGATCGTTTAGGGACAACTATGGCTACACCTTC. Translated: CASSGSFRDNYGYTF.

This chain uses TRBV6-5 with TRBJ2-7; the match to TRBD1 covers 12 bases. The CDR3 runs 14 residues. V lost 4 bases to trimming and J lost 5 bases; unmatched junction nucleotides: 3. CDR1 is MNHEY and CDR2 is SVGAGI in the germline V gene. The CDR3 nucleotides are TGTGCCAGCAGTTGGGACAGGGGGCAGGACGAGCAGTACTTC. Its translation: CASSWDRGQDEQYF.

This chain joins TRBV9 and TRBJ1-5; possible D gene TRBD1, 6 bases. Germline V lookup: CDR1 SGDLS, CDR2 YYNGEE. V lost 3 bases, J lost 0 bases, and 16 bases lay in between. The CDR3 runs to 17 residues. DNA of the CDR3: TGTGCCAGCAGCGCCGAGGGGGGACACCCTAGCAATCAGCCCCAGCATTTT. It encodes CASSAEGGHPSNQPQHF. Complete variable domain (other parts from reference TRBV9 and TRBJ1-5): DSGVTQTPKHLITATGQRVTLRCSPRSGDLSVYWYQQSLDQGLQFLIQYYNGEERAKGNILERFSAQQFPDLHSELNLSSLELGDSALYFCASSAEGGHPSNQPQHFGDGTRLSIL.